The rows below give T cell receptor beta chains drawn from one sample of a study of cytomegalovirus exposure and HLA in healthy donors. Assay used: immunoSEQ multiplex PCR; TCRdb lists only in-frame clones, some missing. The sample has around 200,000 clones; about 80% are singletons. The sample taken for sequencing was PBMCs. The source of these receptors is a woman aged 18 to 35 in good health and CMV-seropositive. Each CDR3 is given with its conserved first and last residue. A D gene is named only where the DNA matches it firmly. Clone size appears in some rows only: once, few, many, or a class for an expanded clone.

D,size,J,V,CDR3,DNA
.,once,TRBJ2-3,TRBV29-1,CSERDTGSYSDTQYF,TGCAGCGAGAGGGACACCGGCTCTTACTCAGATACGCAGTATTTT
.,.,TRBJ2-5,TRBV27,CASSLGRGAGETQYF,TGTGCCAGCAGTTTGGGGCGGGGTGCAGGGGAGACCCAGTACTTC
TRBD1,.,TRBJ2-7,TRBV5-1,CASTRGTGAYEQYF,TGCGCCAGCACCAGGGGGACAGGGGCCTACGAGCAGTACTTC
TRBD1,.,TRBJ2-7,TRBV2,CASGGQGLYEQYF,TGTGCCAGCGGGGGACAGGGACTATACGAGCAGTACTTC
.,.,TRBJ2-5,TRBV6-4,CASSASGRGTQYF,TGTGCCAGCAGTGCATCAGGTCGGGGGACCCAGTACTTC
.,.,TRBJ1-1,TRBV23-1,CASSPGRGMGAEAFF,TGCGCCAGCAGCCCCGGCAGGGGAATGGGCGCTGAAGCTTTCTTT
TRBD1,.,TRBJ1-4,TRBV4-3,CASSQPDRRNEKLFF,TGCGCCAGCAGCCAACCGGACAGGAGAAATGAAAAACTGTTTTTT
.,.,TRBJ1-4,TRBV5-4,CASSRGRPGTNEKLFF,TGTGCCAGCAGCCGCGGGAGGCCCGGAACTAATGAAAAACTGTTTTTT
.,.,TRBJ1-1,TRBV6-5,CASSYSIVTEAFF,TGTGCCAGCAGTTACTCTATCGTCACTGAAGCTTTCTTT
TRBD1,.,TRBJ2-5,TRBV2,CASPTEGQGIETQYF,TGTGCCAGCCCAACGGAGGGACAGGGTATAGAGACCCAGTACTTC
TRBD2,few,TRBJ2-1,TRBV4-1,CASSQVGGGAIDEQFF,TGCGCCAGCAGCCAAGTCGGCGGGGGGGCGATCGATGAGCAGTTCTTC
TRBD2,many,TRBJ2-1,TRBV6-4,CASSDSTSGGPNEQFF,TGTGCCAGCAGTGACTCCACTAGCGGGGGGCCAAATGAGCAGTTCTTC
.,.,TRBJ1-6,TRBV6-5,CASSYRDSNNSPLHF,TGTGCCAGCAGCTACCGAGACAGCAATAATTCACCCCTCCACTTT
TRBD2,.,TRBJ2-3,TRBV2,CASILAGGHSSRTQYF,TGTGCCAGCATACTAGCGGGGGGCCATTCTTCCAGGACGCAGTATTTT
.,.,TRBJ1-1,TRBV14,CASSQDRVVVGTEAFF,TGTGCCAGCAGCCAAGACAGGGTAGTTGTAGGCACTGAAGCTTTCTTT
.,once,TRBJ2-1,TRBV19,CASNPPRRRYNEQFF,TGTGCCAGTAACCCCCCCCGGCGGAGATACAATGAGCAGTTCTTC
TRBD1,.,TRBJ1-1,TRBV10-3,CALRSDRANTEAFF,TGTGCCCTACGCTCTGACAGGGCGAACACTGAAGCTTTCTTT
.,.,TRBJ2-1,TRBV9,CASSVSWGETEQFF,TGTGCCAGCAGTGTCTCCTGGGGGGAGACTGAGCAGTTCTTC
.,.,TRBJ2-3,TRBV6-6,CATQWSRDTQYF,TGTGCCACTCAGTGGTCTCGAGATACGCAGTATTTT
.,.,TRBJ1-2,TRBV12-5,CASGLDGGSKTFYGYTF,TGTGCTAGTGGTTTGGATGGGGGGTCTAAAACCTTCTATGGCTACACCTTC
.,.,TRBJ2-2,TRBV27,CASSLDRRNTGELFF,TGTGCCAGCAGTTTAGACAGACGGAACACCGGGGAGCTGTTTTTT
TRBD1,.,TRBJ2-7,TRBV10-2,CASSDPGQGTYEQYF,TGCGCCAGCAGTGATCCGGGACAGGGGACCTACGAGCAGTACTTC
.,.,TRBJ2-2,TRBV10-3,CAIRGQGGELFF,TGTGCCATCAGGGGACAAGGCGGGGAGCTGTTTTTT
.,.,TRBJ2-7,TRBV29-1,CSVDRGNEQYF,TGCAGCGTTGACCGCGGCAACGAGCAGTACTTC
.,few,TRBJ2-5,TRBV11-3,CASSVGQSETQYF,TGTGCCAGCAGCGTGGGACAATCGGAGACCCAGTACTTC
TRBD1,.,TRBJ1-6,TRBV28,CASTGGSPLHF,TGTGCCAGCACAGGGGGTTCACCCCTCCACTTT
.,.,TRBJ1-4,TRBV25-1,CASQRQENEKLFF,TGTGCCAGCCAACGACAGGAGAATGAAAAACTGTTTTTT
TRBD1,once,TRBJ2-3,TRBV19,CASSPNRGADTQYF,TGTGCCAGTAGTCCGAACAGGGGTGCAGATACGCAGTATTTT
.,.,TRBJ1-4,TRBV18,CANFRGAGEKLFF,TGTGCCAACTTTCGGGGGGCGGGTGAAAAACTGTTTTTT
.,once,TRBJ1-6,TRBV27,CASRGSSYNSPLHF,TGTGCCAGCAGAGGGAGCTCCTATAATTCACCCCTCCACTTT
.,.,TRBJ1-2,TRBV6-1,CASSDPRRRGSVF,TGTGCCAGCAGTGACCCCAGACGTCGGGGGTCGGTCTTC
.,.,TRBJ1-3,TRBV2,CASSEWGPSSGNTIYF,TGTGCCAGCAGTGAATGGGGCCCAAGCTCTGGAAACACCATATATTTT
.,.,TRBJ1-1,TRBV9,CASSSQTGTEAFF,TGTGCCAGCAGCTCCCAGACGGGGACTGAAGCTTTCTTT